Here is one T cell receptor (beta chain) with its context. No antigen is known for it. V trimming: 4 bases; J trimming: 5 bases; junction bases outside the gene matches: 12. The CDR3 is made up of 16 amino acids. In germline, CDR1 is LGHDT, CDR2 YNNKEL (reference sequence). The data stem from a study of identical twins. TCRdb re-called the 5' RACE reads through MiXCR, storing one row per CDR3 protein. In the table there are about 890,000 distinct CDR3 sequences, 9% to 15% of which are singletons. Points from the study as a whole: Invariant MAIT and iNKT cells are populations that could partly confound zero-insertion analyses.

These sequences were also reported in another study, on yellow fever vaccine responses in identical twins. This second study says: A vaccine T cell response that seemed partly convergent and partly personalized was reported in twins.

Source material: PBMCs. This chain connects TRBV3-1 to TRBJ2-5, with 8 bases fitting TRBD2. This TCR was sampled from a woman in her late teens or twenties in good health. This chain's CDR3 is CASSLRGAGAVETQYF. DNA for the CDR3: TGTGCCAGCAGCCTTCGGGGAGCGGGGGCAGTGGAGACCCAGTACTTC.